This T cell receptor (beta chain) appears in the sequencing data of a study of T cell repertoires in cytomegalovirus infection. Study summary: Shared public TCR beta signatures pointed to both CMV infection and a matching HLA type.

Germline V gene sequence: CDR1 SQVTM, CDR2 ANQGSEA. The CDR3 totals 14 residues. Trimming stripped 4 bases from V and 3 bases from J, with 15 bases between. TCRdb independently ran MiXCR on the reads; one entry per CDR3 protein. The table includes more than 250,000 distinct CDR3 sequences, roughly 13% detected once. This clonotype was obtained from a human donor in good health (CMV status not recorded). Some clones in this sample may be carry-over from other donors' samples. The chain is built from TRBV29-1 and TRBJ1-2; possible D gene TRBD1, 5 bases. The sample consisted of PBMCs. CDR3 in amino acids: CSVGSGGVDYGYTF. CDR3 coding DNA: TGCAGCGTTGGTTCGGGGGGAGTAGACTATGGCTACACCTTC.